The clone carrying this T cell receptor beta chain was seen ten or more times. RNA transcripts gave rise to amplified TCR beta CDR3 regions. First-round RT-PCR of the TCR CDR3 relied on the HTBI primer set. Using its own MiXCR run on the multiplex PCR reads, TCRdb lists one record per CDR3 protein. The sample has under 350,000 distinct CDR3 sequences, roughly an eighth seen once. With V trimmed by 4 bases and J by 3 bases, 3 bases remained unmatched. Germline CDR1 reads SGDLS; CDR2 reads YYNGEE. The CDR3 runs to 15 residues. The data derive from a study of T cells in Graves' hyperthyroidism and ophthalmopathy.

This TCR was recovered from a woman in her thirties or forties with Graves' ophthalmopathy. This chain connects TRBV9 to TRBJ2-7; the match to TRBD2 covers 14 bases. Sequencing was done on a sample of blood. CDR3 sequence reads: CASSRGLAGDYEQYF. The CDR3 bases are TGTGCCAGCAGCAGGGGACTAGCGGGAGACTACGAGCAGTACTTC.